This TCR beta chain appears in the sequencing data of a study of long-term antiretroviral therapy in people with HIV. Study-wide results and caveats: Controls exceeded HIV repertoires in CDR3 length range.

The CDR3 spans 13 residues. V gave up 0 bases and J gave up 4 bases, with 6 bases separating them. Germline CDR1 reads MGHDK; CDR2 reads SYGVNS. They ran version v3.0 of the immunoSEQ assay at survey level. TCRdb's table, derived via immunoSEQ multiplex PCR, lists solely in-frame clones and lacks some. The sample lists roughly 36,000 clones; 85% were seen once. On this clone itself: The target antigen is unknown.

Sample: unsorted PBMCs, taken roughly 2.8 years before starting antiretroviral therapy. The origin of this receptor is a woman aged 25 to 39 with HIV. The J gene is TRBJ1-1, the V gene TRBV25-1; no definite D call. CDR3 sequence (DNA): TGTGCCAGCAGTGAATATCATTCCACTGAAGCTTTCTTT. Translating it yields CASSEYHSTEAFF.